One and the same sample provided the 9 T cell receptor beta chains below, sequenced in a study of T cell responses to AZD1222 COVID-19 vaccine. The method was immunoSEQ multiplex PCR; TCRdb's version includes in-frame clones alone and lacks a portion of them. This sample has roughly 150,000 clones, with roughly 88% found just once. Sequenced material: peripheral blood, taken on day 0 of AZD1222 vaccination. The receptors were gathered from an adult in good health.

The rearrangement uses TRBV14 and TRBJ1-2, with TRBD1 identical over 8 bases. V shed 4 bases, J shed 8 bases, and the junction held 12 bases outside the gene matches. The CDR3 length is 15 residues. Looked up from germline, CDR1 is SGHDN and CDR2 is FVKESK. The CDR3 protein is CASSLRTGYGFGYTF. The CDR3 DNA reads as TGTGCCAGCAGCCTCCGGACAGGGTACGGTTTCGGCTACACCTTC.

This rearrangement joins TRBV29-1 to TRBJ1-1; D may be TRBD1 (5 bases). Germline V lookup: CDR1 SQVTM, CDR2 ANQGSEA. The CDR3 consists of 15 residues. V lost 3 bases and J 6 bases, leaving 20 bases between the germline ends. The CDR3 DNA follows: TGCAGCGTTGACGGGACTGCGGGGGGGAATCCTGAAGCTTTCTTT. Protein sequence: CSVDGTAGGNPEAFF.

The chain couples TRBV4-3 to TRBJ2-5; 11 nucleotides align to TRBD2. Losses at the gene ends were 1 base for V and 4 bases for J; bases not matched to a gene: 11. The CDR3 loop spans 18 amino acids. CDR1 and CDR2 from the germline V gene are LGHNA and YSLEER. CDR3 DNA: TGCGCCAGCAGCCAAGGGACTAGCGGGCAAGGCGAGGGAGAGACCCAGTACTTC. Translated, it gives CASSQGTSGQGEGETQYF.

This clone was observed a single time. The chain combines TRBV7-2 with TRBJ2-1; TRBD2 aligns across 9 bases. Trimming at V came to 5 bases and at J to 8 bases, leaving 7 bases not matched to a gene. The germline CDR1 and CDR2 sequences are SGHTA and FQGNSA. The CDR3 is made up of 14 amino acids. The CDR3 spells CASSQSGTSYEQFF. The CDR3 DNA follows: TGTGCCAGCAGCCAGTCCGGGACTAGCTATGAGCAGTTCTTC.

This clone was detected only once. The chain has TRBV4-1 and TRBJ1-1; D perhaps matches TRBD1 (5 bases). The CDR3 runs 17 residues. Germline V gene data show CDR1 as MGHRA and CDR2 as YSYEKL. The V gene lost 0 bases and the J gene lost 1 base, with 15 bases spanning the gap. CDR3: CASSQERIGVGNTEAFF. DNA for the CDR3: TGCGCCAGCAGCCAAGAAAGAATAGGGGTGGGGAACACTGAAGCTTTCTTT.

V is TRBV3-1 (or the pseudogene TRBV3-2) and J is TRBJ2-5; no clear D gene. Germline CDR1 reads LGHDT; CDR2 reads YNNKEL (reference sequence). This CDR3 region has 13 residues. The ends were cut back, 2 bases at V and 4 bases at J, with 8 bases in the middle. The CDR3 DNA is TGTGCCAGCAGCCAACCCAACGTAGAGACCCAGTACTTC. Encoded protein: CASSQPNVETQYF.

The chain employs TRBV2 and TRBJ1-5; 9 nucleotides match TRBD1. The CDR3 totals 12 residues. Losses at the gene ends were 3 bases for V and 11 bases for J; bases not matched to a gene: 2. Per the germline V gene, CDR1 is SNHLY and CDR2 is FYNNEI. The CDR3 is CASSEGTGSQHF. CDR3 DNA: TGTGCCAGCAGTGAGGGGACAGGGTCCCAGCATTTT.

This clone came up once. J is TRBJ2-7 and V is TRBV30; the D gene is possibly TRBD2 (6 bases). V gave up 6 bases and J gave up 7 bases, with 16 bases separating them. CDR1 and CDR2 from the germline V gene are GTSNPN and SVGIG (reference sequence). This CDR3 has 12 residues. This CDR3 reads CACNARGYEQYF. Written as DNA, the CDR3 is TGTGCCTGCAATGCCCGGGGGTATGAGCAGTACTTC.

The rearrangement uses TRBV5-1 and TRBJ2-3, with D hard to call. This CDR3 is 14 amino acids long. Germline assignment: CDR1 SGHRS and CDR2 YFSETQ. The V end lost 0 bases, the J end lost 2 bases, and 7 bases lay between the germline ends. This CDR3 reads CASSLGRVTDTQYF. The CDR3 region has the DNA TGCGCCAGCAGCTTGGGTAGGGTCACAGATACGCAGTATTTT.